This TCR beta chain originates from a study of blood T cell repertoires in COVID-19. Study-level information: COVID-19 samples, acute and convalescent, were from the United States, Italy and Spain. T cells, B-cell-depleted T cells, or PBMCs supplied cDNA or gDNA.

Original handling: Researchers report that nucleated cell counts were estimated from reference gene primer amplification. The method was immunoSEQ multiplex PCR; TCRdb's version includes in-frame clones alone and lacks a portion of them. The V and J calls and clone size are taken from that table; D and trimming were inferred from the DNA. The sample lists about 80,000 clones; almost 85% were seen once. Per the germline V gene, CDR1 is LGHDT and CDR2 is YNNKEL (reference sequence). V was shortened by 4 bases and J by 4 bases, with 4 bases between the two germline ends. The CDR3 spans 11 residues. The clonotype originates from an elderly man with acute or convalescent COVID-19. Sequenced: peripheral blood. The gene calls are TRBV3-1 (or the pseudogene TRBV3-2) and TRBJ1-2, with D unresolved. CDR3 sequence: CASSRLYGYTF. The CDR3 DNA follows: TGTGCCAGCAGCCGTCTCTATGGCTACACCTTC.